This T cell receptor beta chain derives from a study of blood T cell repertoires in COVID-19. The wider study: Specimens from acute and convalescent COVID-19 originated in the United States, Italy and Spain. The analysed material was cDNA or gDNA that came from T cells, B-cell-depleted T cells, or PBMCs.

Per germline, CDR1 MDHEN and CDR2 SYDVKM. The CDR3 contains 13 residues. The J segment lost 5 bases and the V segment lost 7 bases, leaving 8 bases of the junction unmatched. As handled by the study authors: Scientists estimated how many nucleated cells there were by amplifying reference gene primers. Generated by immunoSEQ multiplex PCR, the TCRdb table keeps only in-frame clones and is missing some. The D gene and trimming were derived from the DNA, and the V and J assignments and clone size from that table. The sample consists of approximately 100,000 clones, about 80% of them appearing once. The chain has TRBV28 and TRBJ2-7; 7 nucleotides align to TRBD2. The sample was peripheral blood. The origin of this receptor is a woman of 80 years or more with active or convalescent COVID-19. This CDR3 reads CASKAGPDDEQYF. The CDR3 bases are TGTGCCAGCAAAGCGGGACCCGATGACGAGCAGTACTTC.